This T cell receptor (beta chain) was captured in a study of blood T cell repertoires in COVID-19. Study-wide background: From the United States, Italy and Spain came samples of acute and convalescent COVID-19. T cells, B-cell-depleted T cells, or PBMCs provided the cDNA or gDNA that served as material.

Authors' analysis steps: Cell counts per sample came from amplifying reference gene primers. The protocol was immunoSEQ multiplex PCR, while the TCRdb copy is restricted to in-frame clones and leaves out a portion. V, J and clone size are those of that table, while D and trimming were read from the DNA. The sample lists roughly 70,000 clones, 82% occurring once. Germline V gene data show CDR1 as LGHDT and CDR2 as YNNKEL (reference sequence). The CDR3 spans 13 residues. Trimming pared 4 bases from V and 4 bases from J, leaving 10 bases between. The sequencing input was peripheral blood. The J gene is TRBJ1-2, the V gene TRBV3-1 (or the pseudogene TRBV3-2), with D uncertain. The receptor's source is a woman in her sixties or seventies with acute or convalescent COVID-19. CDR3 loop: CASSPGGSYGYTF. The DNA of the CDR3 is TGTGCCAGCAGCCCAGGTGGGAGCTATGGCTACACCTTC.